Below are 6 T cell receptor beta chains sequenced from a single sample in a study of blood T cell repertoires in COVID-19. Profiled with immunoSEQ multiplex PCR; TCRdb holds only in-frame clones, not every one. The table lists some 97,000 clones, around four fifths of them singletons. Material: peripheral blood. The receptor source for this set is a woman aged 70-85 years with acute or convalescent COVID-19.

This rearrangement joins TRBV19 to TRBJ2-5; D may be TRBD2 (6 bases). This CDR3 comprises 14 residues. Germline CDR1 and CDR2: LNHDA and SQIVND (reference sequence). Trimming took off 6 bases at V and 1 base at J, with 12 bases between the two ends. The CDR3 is CASRKTGSQETQYF. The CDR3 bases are TGTGCCAGTAGAAAAACCGGGAGCCAAGAGACCCAGTACTTC.

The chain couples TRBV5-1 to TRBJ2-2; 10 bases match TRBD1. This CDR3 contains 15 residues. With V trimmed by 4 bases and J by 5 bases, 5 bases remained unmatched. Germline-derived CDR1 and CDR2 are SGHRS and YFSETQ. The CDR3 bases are TGCGCCAGCAGCACGGGACAGGGGAGGACCGGGGAGCTGTTTTTT. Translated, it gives CASSTGQGRTGELFF. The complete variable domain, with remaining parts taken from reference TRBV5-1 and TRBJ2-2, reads KAGVTQTPRYLIKTRGQQVTLSCSPISGHRSVSWYQQTPGQGLQFLFEYFSETQRNKGNFPGRFSGRQFSNSRSEMNVSTLELGDSALYLCASSTGQGRTGELFFGEGSRLTVL.

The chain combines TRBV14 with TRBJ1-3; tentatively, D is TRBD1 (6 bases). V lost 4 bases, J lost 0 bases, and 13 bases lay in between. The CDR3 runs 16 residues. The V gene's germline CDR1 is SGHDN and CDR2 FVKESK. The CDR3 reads CASSPRTANSGNTIYF. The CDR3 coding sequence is TGTGCCAGCAGCCCTAGGACAGCCAACTCTGGAAACACCATATATTTT.

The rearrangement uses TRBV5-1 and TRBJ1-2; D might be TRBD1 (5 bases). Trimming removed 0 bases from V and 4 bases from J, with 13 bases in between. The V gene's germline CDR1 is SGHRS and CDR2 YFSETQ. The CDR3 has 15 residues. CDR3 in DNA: TGCGCCAGCAGCTTGGATAGGGGAGGTACCTATGGCTACACCTTC. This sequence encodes CASSLDRGGTYGYTF.

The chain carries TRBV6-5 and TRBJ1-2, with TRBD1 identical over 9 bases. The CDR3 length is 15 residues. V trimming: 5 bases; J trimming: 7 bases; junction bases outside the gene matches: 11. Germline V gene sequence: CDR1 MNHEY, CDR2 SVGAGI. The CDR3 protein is CASSRSSETGGGYTF. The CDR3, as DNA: TGTGCCAGCAGTCGTAGCTCAGAGACAGGGGGTGGCTACACCTTC.

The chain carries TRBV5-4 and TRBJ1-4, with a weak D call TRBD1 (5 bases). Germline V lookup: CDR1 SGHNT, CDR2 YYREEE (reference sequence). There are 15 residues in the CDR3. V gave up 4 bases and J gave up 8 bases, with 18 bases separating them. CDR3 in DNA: TGTGCCAGCAGCCTTCGAGGAGGGGTGGAGGAAAAACTGTTTTTT. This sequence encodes CASSLRGGVEEKLFF.